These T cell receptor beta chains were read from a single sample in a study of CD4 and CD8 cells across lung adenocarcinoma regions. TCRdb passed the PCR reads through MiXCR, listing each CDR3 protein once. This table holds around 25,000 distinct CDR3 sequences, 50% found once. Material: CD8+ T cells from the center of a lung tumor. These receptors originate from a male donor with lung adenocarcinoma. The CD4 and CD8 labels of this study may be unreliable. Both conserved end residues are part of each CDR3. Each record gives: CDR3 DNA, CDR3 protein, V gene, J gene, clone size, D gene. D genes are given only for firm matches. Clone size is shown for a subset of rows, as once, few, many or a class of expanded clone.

CDR3 DNA: TGTGCCAGCAGTTTGGGGAAGAGAGCCAAAGACACGCAGTACTTC
CDR3 protein: CASSLGKRAKDTQYF
V gene: TRBV6-5
J gene: TRBJ2-7
clone size: .
D gene: .

CDR3 DNA: TGTGCCAGCAGTGGTGATCCCGGGACAGGGGAGACCCAGTACTTC
CDR3 protein: CASSGDPGTGETQYF
V gene: TRBV6-1
J gene: TRBJ2-5
clone size: medium-sized
D gene: TRBD1

CDR3 DNA: TGTGCCAGCATCAGGACTAGCGGCCACCTGGGGCCCCCTGAGCAGTTCTTC
CDR3 protein: CASIRTSGHLGPPEQFF
V gene: TRBV6-1
J gene: TRBJ2-1
clone size: few
D gene: TRBD2

CDR3 DNA: TGTGCCAGCAGTTTCGCCGAGACCCAGTACTTC
CDR3 protein: CASSFAETQYF
V gene: TRBV25-1
J gene: TRBJ2-5
clone size: many
D gene: .

CDR3 DNA: TGTGCCAGCAGCCAAGATATAGCGGGAGTGAAGAATGAGCAGTTCTTC
CDR3 protein: CASSQDIAGVKNEQFF
V gene: TRBV3-1
J gene: TRBJ2-1
clone size: .
D gene: TRBD2

CDR3 DNA: TGTGCCAGCAGCGGTCCGGGACTAGCGGGAGGGGGGTACAATGAGCAGTTCTTC
CDR3 protein: CASSGPGLAGGGYNEQFF
V gene: TRBV9
J gene: TRBJ2-1
clone size: few
D gene: TRBD2

CDR3 DNA: TGTGCCAGCTGTATCCCCGGGGCAGATACGCAGTATTTT
CDR3 protein: CASCIPGADTQYF
V gene: TRBV6-1
J gene: TRBJ2-3
clone size: .
D gene: .

CDR3 DNA: TGTGCCAGCAGCTCAACCGGGACTAGCTTCTCCTACAATGCGCAGTTCTTT
CDR3 protein: CASSSTGTSFSYNAQFF
V gene: TRBV7-6
J gene: TRBJ2-1
clone size: .
D gene: TRBD2

CDR3 DNA: TGTGCCAGCAGTACCGACAGGGGGCTCTACAATGAGCAGTTCTTC
CDR3 protein: CASSTDRGLYNEQFF
V gene: TRBV6-5
J gene: TRBJ2-1
clone size: .
D gene: TRBD1

CDR3 DNA: TGTGCCAGCGGGGGAGCCGGGACAGGTGTCGGGGATACGCAGTACTTT
CDR3 protein: CASGGAGTGVGDTQYF
V gene: TRBV6-1
J gene: TRBJ2-3
clone size: .
D gene: TRBD1

CDR3 DNA: TGTGCCAGCAGCCAGGGACGGGATAAAGCGGTGCAGTACTTC
CDR3 protein: CASSQGRDKAVQYF
V gene: TRBV6-1
J gene: TRBJ2-5
clone size: many
D gene: .

CDR3 DNA: TGTGCCAGCAGCCGGTCGACAGGGGGTTATAATTCACCCCTCCACTTT
CDR3 protein: CASSRSTGGYNSPLHF
V gene: TRBV14
J gene: TRBJ1-6
clone size: .
D gene: TRBD1

CDR3 DNA: TGTGCCAGGGGTTACGGGGCCGGGGACCCAGATACGCAGTATTTC
CDR3 protein: CARGYGAGDPDTQYF
V gene: TRBV6-5
J gene: TRBJ2-5
clone size: .
D gene: .

CDR3 DNA: TGTGCCTGGAGTACCCTCCGTCCGGGCAACATTCAGTACTTC
CDR3 protein: CAWSTLRPGNIQYF
V gene: TRBV30
J gene: TRBJ2-4
clone size: .
D gene: .

CDR3 DNA: TGTGCCAGCAGTTTAGACAACAGGGATGGCTACACCTTC
CDR3 protein: CASSLDNRDGYTF
V gene: TRBV27
J gene: TRBJ1-2
clone size: few
D gene: .

CDR3 DNA: TGTGCCAGCAGTTACTCGAAGATGCCGGGGAAGAATGAGCAGTTCTTC
CDR3 protein: CASSYSKMPGKNEQFF
V gene: TRBV6-5
J gene: TRBJ2-1
clone size: .
D gene: .

CDR3 DNA: TGTGCCAGTCGCTTAGCGGAGCACACCGGGGAGCTGTTTTTT
CDR3 protein: CASRLAEHTGELFF
V gene: TRBV6-1
J gene: TRBJ2-2
clone size: many
D gene: .

CDR3 DNA: TGTGCCAGCAGCTTCGGACGGTACAATGAGCAGTTCTTC
CDR3 protein: CASSFGRYNEQFF
V gene: TRBV6-2/TRBV6-3
J gene: TRBJ2-1
clone size: many
D gene: .

CDR3 DNA: TGTGCCAGCAGTCAAGGGGGCAATCAGCCCCAGCATTTT
CDR3 protein: CASSQGGNQPQHF
V gene: TRBV6-1
J gene: TRBJ1-5
clone size: many
D gene: .

CDR3 DNA: TGTGCCAGCAGTACGGGGCGGTACAATGAGCAGTTCTTC
CDR3 protein: CASSTGRYNEQFF
V gene: TRBV12-3/TRBV12-4
J gene: TRBJ2-1
clone size: many
D gene: .

CDR3 DNA: TGTGCCAGCAGTTTGTCTAGCGGCCACCAAGAGACCCAGTACTTC
CDR3 protein: CASSLSSGHQETQYF
V gene: TRBV12-3/TRBV12-4
J gene: TRBJ2-5
clone size: .
D gene: TRBD2

CDR3 DNA: TGTGCCAGAAGCTCGGGGCTGTGGGGCAAAGATACGCAGTACTTT
CDR3 protein: CARSSGLWGKDTQYF
V gene: TRBV5-3
J gene: TRBJ2-4
clone size: .
D gene: .

CDR3 DNA: TGTGCCAGCAGTTACCCCGGGACAAAAATCAATGAGCAGTTCTTC
CDR3 protein: CASSYPGTKINEQFF
V gene: TRBV6-2/TRBV6-3
J gene: TRBJ2-1
clone size: .
D gene: .

CDR3 DNA: TGTGCCAGCAGCGATCGAGCGGGAATCTACAATGAGCAGTTCTTC
CDR3 protein: CASSDRAGIYNEQFF
V gene: TRBV5-4
J gene: TRBJ2-1
clone size: .
D gene: TRBD2

CDR3 DNA: TGCGCCAGCAGCGTGGCTAGCGGCCGCACAGATACGCAGTATTTT
CDR3 protein: CASSVASGRTDTQYF
V gene: TRBV10-2
J gene: TRBJ2-3
clone size: few
D gene: TRBD2

CDR3 DNA: .
CDR3 protein: CASSPAFGTGAQFF
V gene: TRBV27
J gene: TRBJ2-3
clone size: once
D gene: .

CDR3 DNA: TGTGGGAGCAGGGGCCGTGACAACGATACCCAGTACTTT
CDR3 protein: CGSRGRDNDTQYF
V gene: TRBV9
J gene: TRBJ2-3
clone size: .
D gene: .

CDR3 DNA: TGCGCCAGCAGCCGAGGGACAGTCTATGGCTACACCTTC
CDR3 protein: CASSRGTVYGYTF
V gene: TRBV4-1
J gene: TRBJ1-2
clone size: .
D gene: TRBD1